Shown below are 23 T cell receptor beta chains from a single sample sequenced in a study of blood T cell repertoires in COVID-19. The data were produced by immunoSEQ multiplex PCR, yet TCRdb's version contains in-frame clones alone and is incomplete. The profile covers about 240,000 clones, with 80% to 90% appearing a single time and roughly 4.7% taken by the ten largest. Material: peripheral blood. The receptors shown here come from a woman aged 70-85 years with acute or convalescent COVID-19.

This clone was counted a few times. The chain couples TRBV6-6 to TRBJ1-2; possible D gene TRBD1, 5 bases. The germline V gene has CDR1 MNHNY and CDR2 SVGAGI (reference sequence). CDR3 length: 15 amino acids. Trimming removed 4 bases from V and 7 bases from J, with 19 bases in between. The CDR3 here is CASSFEMTETSGYTF. The CDR3 region has the DNA TGTGCCAGCAGTTTTGAAATGACAGAAACGTCTGGCTACACCTTC.

V is TRBV15 and J is TRBJ1-2; D gene ambiguous. CDR3 length: 15 residues. Germline V gives CDR1 LNHNV, CDR2 YYDKDF (reference sequence). V was shortened by 0 bases and J by 3 bases, with 11 bases between the two germline ends. This CDR3 reads CATSRDSRGDYGYTF. The CDR3, as DNA: TGTGCCACCAGCAGAGATTCCCGGGGAGACTATGGCTACACCTTC.

The J gene is TRBJ1-6, the V gene TRBV15, with 7 positions matching TRBD1. Germline V gene data show CDR1 as LNHNV and CDR2 as YYDKDF (reference sequence). Unmatched junction bases numbered 14, after V lost 5 bases and J lost 7 bases. This CDR3 is 17 amino acids long. The CDR3 region is CATSPRLEGAWNSPLHF. The CDR3, as DNA: TGTGCCACCAGCCCCCGATTGGAGGGGGCGTGGAATTCACCCCTCCACTTT.

The gene calls are TRBV6-5 and TRBJ1-1; D may be TRBD1 (6 bases). The CDR3 runs 15 residues. The germline gives CDR1 MNHEY, CDR2 SVGAGI. The germline V and J ends were trimmed by 4 bases and 0 bases, with 12 bases remaining between them. CDR3 DNA sequence: TGTGCCAGCAGTTCGTCCGGACAGCTGAACACTGAAGCTTTCTTT. Amino acids: CASSSSGQLNTEAFF.

The CDR3: CASSPPGWSYEQYF. The DNA for the CDR3 is TGTGCCAGCTCACCCCCGGGGTGGTCCTACGAGCAGTACTTC. The chain is built from TRBV18 and TRBJ2-7, with TRBD2 as a possible D gene (5 bases). The CDR3 extends over 14 amino acids. V lost 3 bases to trimming and J lost 1 base, with 10 bases between them. Germline CDR1 and CDR2: KGHSH and LQKENI.

The table lists this clone with a count of one. The V gene is TRBV5-1, the J gene TRBJ2-5; a possible D gene is TRBD1 (5 bases). The V end was cut by 2 bases, the J end by 4 bases, with 12 bases between. Germline CDR1 and CDR2: SGHRS and YFSETQ. The CDR3 is made up of 14 amino acids. As DNA, the CDR3 is TGCGCCAGCAGCTTCTCCCAGGGCGGAGAGACCCAGTACTTC. Translated: CASSFSQGGETQYF.

This clone was recorded a few times. Written as DNA, the CDR3 is TGTGCCAGCGATTCGGGGATCGACACTGAAGCTTTCTTT. Encoded protein: CASDSGIDTEAFF. The chain combines TRBV18 with TRBJ1-1; no reliable D call. This CDR3 has 13 residues. Germline-derived CDR1 and CDR2 are KGHSH and LQKENI. With 8 bases removed from V and 3 bases from J, the gap between germline ends came to 13 bases.

The rearrangement joins TRBV7-2 to TRBJ2-2; 13 nucleotides match TRBD2. Germline CDR1 and CDR2: SGHTA and FQGNSA. V was pared by 5 bases and J by 7 bases, with 7 bases of the junction left unmatched. CDR3 length equals 16 residues. The CDR3 DNA is TGTGCCAGCAGCCCCGGGACTAGCGGGGTTTTCGGGGAGCTGTTTTTT. Protein sequence: CASSPGTSGVFGELFF.

The rearrangement links TRBV5-4 to TRBJ1-1; 8 bases fit TRBD1. After removal of 10 bases from V and 5 bases from J, the junction contained 7 bases not matched to a gene. Germline CDR1 and CDR2: SGHNT and YYREEE (reference sequence). The CDR3 consists of 12 residues. The CDR3 here is CAGFNRGTEAFF. The CDR3 region has the DNA TGTGCCGGGTTCAACAGGGGGACTGAAGCTTTCTTT.

The rearrangement links TRBV2 to TRBJ2-7; 9 bases are shared with TRBD1. CDR3 length: 15 amino acids. J gave up 3 bases and V 4 bases, and 7 bases lay outside the gene matches. CDR1 is SNHLY and CDR2 is FYNNEI in the germline V gene. CDR3 region: CASSGLDRGYYEQYF. CDR3 coding DNA: TGTGCCAGCAGTGGTTTGGACAGGGGTTACTACGAGCAGTACTTC.

V gene TRBV27 combines with J gene TRBJ2-1, with D tentatively TRBD1 (5 bases). Germline CDR1 reads MNHEY; CDR2 reads SMNVEV (reference sequence). The CDR3 is made up of 15 amino acids. Trimming shortened V by 2 bases and J by 5 bases, and 13 bases separated the two germline ends. The CDR3 DNA reads TGTGCCAGCAGTTTAGCCGGCCAGGGAAACAATGAGCAGTTCTTC. Its protein product is CASSLAGQGNNEQFF.

The chain carries TRBV11-2 and TRBJ2-7; unclear D gene. V shed 1 base and J shed 4 bases, with 8 bases lying between them. The CDR3 length is 13 residues. CDR1 and CDR2 from the germline V gene are SGHAT and FQNNGV. The CDR3 protein is CASSLASFYEQYF. CDR3 bases: TGTGCCAGCAGCTTAGCGTCCTTTTACGAGCAGTACTTC.

The chain uses TRBV12-3 or TRBV12-4 and TRBJ1-2; D ambiguous. There are 11 residues in the CDR3. V was shortened by 7 bases and J by 6 bases, with 9 bases between the two germline ends. The CDR3 DNA follows: TGTGCCAGCACACGGTTAGATGGCTACACCTTC. Encoded protein: CASTRLDGYTF.

The chain is built from TRBV3-1 (or the pseudogene TRBV3-2) and TRBJ1-2; weak D call: TRBD1 (6 bases). With 4 bases removed from V and 0 bases from J, the gap between germline ends came to 18 bases. From germline, CDR1 is LGHDT and CDR2 YNNKEL (reference sequence). There are 17 residues in the CDR3. The CDR3 reads CASSPRLQGRANYGYTF. The CDR3 region has the DNA TGTGCCAGCAGCCCGAGACTACAGGGTAGAGCTAACTATGGCTACACCTTC.

The rearrangement joins TRBV6-5 to TRBJ2-5; 8 bases agree with TRBD2. Germline V CDR1 and CDR2: MNHEY, SVGAGI. J was trimmed by 5 bases and V by 3 bases; bases with no gene match: 5. This CDR3 comprises 14 residues. In DNA form, the CDR3 reads TGTGCCAGCAGTTATCGGGGGGGCCGGGAGACCCAGTACTTC. This translates into CASSYRGGRETQYF.

The V gene is TRBV29-1, the J gene TRBJ1-1; D is uncertain. The CDR3 loop spans 12 amino acids. CDR1 is SQVTM and CDR2 is ANQGSEA in the germline V gene. V gave up 3 bases and J gave up 7 bases, with 12 bases separating them. The CDR3 is CSVETDRDEAFF. As DNA, the CDR3 is TGCAGCGTTGAGACGGATCGGGATGAAGCTTTCTTT.

This clone showed up just a few times. The gene calls are TRBV2 and TRBJ1-1; D perhaps matches TRBD1 (6 bases). Trimming removed 7 bases at V and 1 base at J, with 10 bases between. The CDR3 is 13 residues long. Germline CDR1 reads SNHLY; CDR2 reads FYNNEI. The CDR3 here is CASIEQGNTEAFF. CDR3 DNA sequence: TGTGCCAGCATCGAACAGGGGAACACTGAAGCTTTCTTT.

The rearrangement links TRBV28 to TRBJ1-2; 7 nucleotides align to TRBD1. This CDR3 is 13 amino acids long. Trimming took 5 bases from V and 4 from J; bases not matched to a gene: 4. Germline CDR1 is MDHEN and CDR2 is SYDVKM. The CDR3 coding sequence is TGTGCCAGCAGTCGCCGGGACAGCTATGGCTACACCTTC. It encodes CASSRRDSYGYTF.

V gene TRBV9 combines with J gene TRBJ1-2, with D perhaps TRBD1 (5 bases). Looked up from germline, CDR1 is SGDLS and CDR2 is YYNGEE. The CDR3 covers 14 residues. V was pared by 2 bases and J by 5 bases, with 13 bases between. DNA of the CDR3: TGTGCCAGCAGCGTTGCGACAGATTTGTATGGCTACACCTTC. Its protein is CASSVATDLYGYTF.

V gene TRBV11-2 combines with J gene TRBJ2-3; TRBD2 aligns across 8 bases. This CDR3 has 15 residues. The trim removed 1 base at V and 6 bases at J, leaving 6 bases unmatched. The V gene's germline CDR1 is SGHAT and CDR2 FQNNGV. The CDR3 sequence: CASSLAGGLMDTQYF. The CDR3, as DNA: TGTGCCAGCAGCTTAGCGGGGGGGCTTATGGATACGCAGTATTTT. Combining the CDR3 with reference TRBV11-2 and TRBJ2-3 gives the whole variable domain EAGVAQSPRYKIIEKRQSVAFWCNPISGHATLYWYQQILGQGPKLLIQFQNNGVVDDSQLPKDRFSAERLKGVDSTLKIQPAKLEDSAVYLCASSLAGGLMDTQYFGPGTRLTVL.

The chain employs TRBV11-3 and TRBJ2-3; 7 bases agree with TRBD2. After removal of 8 bases from V and 1 base from J, the junction contained 3 bases not matched to a gene. The V gene's germline CDR1 is SGHNT and CDR2 YENEEA. This CDR3 contains 13 residues. Written as DNA, the CDR3 is TGTGCCAGCGGGGCGGGGGGCACAGATACGCAGTATTTT. Its protein product is CASGAGGTDTQYF.

V usage is TRBV19 and J usage is TRBJ2-7; D is perhaps TRBD1 (6 bases). V gave up 5 bases and J gave up 0 bases, with 11 bases separating them. The CDR3 consists of 14 residues. The V gene's germline CDR1 is LNHDA and CDR2 SQIVND (reference sequence). CDR3 sequence reads: CASSRSGASYEQYF. Written as DNA, the CDR3 is TGTGCCAGTAGTCGATCAGGGGCCTCCTACGAGCAGTACTTC. The whole variable domain, remainder taken from reference TRBV19 and TRBJ2-7, is DGGITQSPKYLFRKEGQNVTLSCEQNLNHDAMYWYRQDPGQGLRLIYYSQIVNDFQKGDIAEGYSVSREKKESFPLTVTSAQKNPTAFYLCASSRSGASYEQYFGPGTRLTVT.

The V call is TRBV9, the J call TRBJ2-1; TRBD1 aligns across 11 bases. Germline values: CDR1 SGDLS, CDR2 YYNGEE. The CDR3 sequence is 15 residues long. Losses at the gene ends were 3 bases for V and 4 bases for J; bases not matched to a gene: 3. CDR3 residues: CASSAGQGGYNEQFF. The CDR3 DNA is TGTGCCAGCAGCGCGGGACAGGGGGGATACAATGAGCAGTTCTTC.